This TCR beta chain is from a study of CD8+ T cells in alopecia areata. Treatment specified: oral pan-JAK inhibitor, 5-10 mg twice daily. Peripheral blood samples and lesional scalp punch biopsies were obtained from alopecia areata patients. Reverse transcription of extracted RNA yielded cDNA, which provided the sequencing template. Only in-frame clones appear in the TCRdb table, and some are missing; sequencing was by immunoSEQ multiplex PCR. The sample holds under 200,000 clones, about three fifths seen once. With V trimmed by 3 bases and J by 3 bases, 5 bases remained unmatched. This CDR3 comprises 15 residues. The germline gives CDR1 MNHEY, CDR2 SMNVEV (reference sequence).

This sequence joins TRBV27 and TRBJ1-2, with 9 positions matching TRBD1. This TCR derives from a human donor with alopecia areata. The sample consisted of CD4+ T cells sorted from blood, taken at week 4, from a patient treated with tofacitinib. This CDR3 reads CASSFTGGMDYGYTF. The DNA of the CDR3 is TGTGCCAGCAGTTTCACAGGGGGCATGGACTATGGCTACACCTTC.